Only a few counts were recorded for the clone carrying this TCR beta chain. Its antigen is unidentified. The data are from a study of T-cell reconstitution after alpha-beta-depleted transplantation in children. Unique molecular identifiers were used in preparing the TCRbeta library. TCRdb independently ran MiXCR on the PCR reads; one entry per CDR3 protein. The table lists about a million distinct CDR3 sequences, about 26% of them singletons. Study-wide results and caveats: Counts and diversity of T cells one year after transplant came mostly from newly produced T cells.

The sequence was collected from a boy in the first two years of life who had a stem cell transplant for SCID, so the T cells may come from the graft donor. The starting material was PBMCs, mostly from graft donor cells, obtained 360 days after TCRalphabeta/CD19-depleted stem cell transplant.

Here the CDR3 reads CASSQRGNQPQHF. In DNA, the CDR3 is TGTGCCAGCAGCCAAAGGGGGAATCAGCCCCAGCATTTT. The V and J genes are TRBV14 and TRBJ1-5; a possible D gene is TRBD1 (6 bases). The CDR3 runs to 13 residues. The germline gives CDR1 SGHDN, CDR2 FVKESK. Trimming removed 2 bases at V and 4 bases at J, with 6 bases between.